The following is a T cell receptor (beta chain) sequence with its context. Its matching antigen is unknown. These data originate in a study of cytomegalovirus exposure and HLA in healthy donors. Notes on the study in general: Accurate prediction of HLA-A and HLA-B alleles (for most subjects) was reportedly achieved from TCR beta sequences.

The CDR3 is made up of 15 amino acids. Germline CDR1 and CDR2: SGHVS and FQNEAQ. Trimming cost V 1 base and J 3 bases, with 11 bases left between them. The PCR ran on 60 Vbeta and 13 Jbeta primers. Libraries were prepared by immunoSEQ multiplex PCR; TCRdb keeps only in-frame clonotypes and omits some of them. The table has under 200,000 clones, 75% to 90% seen once. This TCR was recovered from a woman aged 50 to 60 in good health and CMV-seropositive. What was sequenced was PBMCs. This chain links TRBV7-8 with TRBJ2-3, with D tentatively TRBD2 (6 bases). In nucleotides, the CDR3 is TGTGCCAGCAGCTTAGGGCTAGCGAAGACAGATACGCAGTATTTT. Its protein is CASSLGLAKTDTQYF.